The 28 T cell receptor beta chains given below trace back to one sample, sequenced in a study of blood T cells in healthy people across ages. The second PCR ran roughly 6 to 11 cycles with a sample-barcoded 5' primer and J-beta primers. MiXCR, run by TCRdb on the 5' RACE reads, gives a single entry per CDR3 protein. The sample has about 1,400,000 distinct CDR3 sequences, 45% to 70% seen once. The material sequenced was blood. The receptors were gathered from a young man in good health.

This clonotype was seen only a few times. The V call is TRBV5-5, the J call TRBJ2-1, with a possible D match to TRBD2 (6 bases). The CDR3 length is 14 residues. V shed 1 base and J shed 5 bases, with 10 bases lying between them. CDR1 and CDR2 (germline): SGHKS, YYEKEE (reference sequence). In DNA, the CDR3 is TGTGCCAGCAGCTTGCCGACGGGGGACAATGAGCAGTTCTTC. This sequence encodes CASSLPTGDNEQFF. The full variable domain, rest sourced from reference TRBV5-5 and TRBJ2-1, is DAGVTQSPTHLIKTRGQQVTLRCSPISGHKSVSWYQQVLGQGPQFIFQYYEKEERGRGNFPDRFSARQFPNYSSELNVNALLLGDSALYLCASSLPTGDNEQFFGPGTRLTVL.

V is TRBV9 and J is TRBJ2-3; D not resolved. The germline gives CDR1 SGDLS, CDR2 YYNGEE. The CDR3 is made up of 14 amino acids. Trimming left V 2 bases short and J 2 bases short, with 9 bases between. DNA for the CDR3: TGTGCCAGCAGCGTGGGGATTCACACAGATACGCAGTATTTT. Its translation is CASSVGIHTDTQYF.

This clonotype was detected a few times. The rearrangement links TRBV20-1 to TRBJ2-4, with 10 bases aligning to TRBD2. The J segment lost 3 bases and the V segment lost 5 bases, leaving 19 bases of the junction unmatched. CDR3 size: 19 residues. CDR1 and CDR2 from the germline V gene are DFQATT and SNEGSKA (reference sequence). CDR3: CSAFGWVAGGREVKNIQYF. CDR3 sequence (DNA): TGCAGTGCTTTCGGATGGGTAGCGGGGGGCCGGGAGGTCAAAAACATTCAGTACTTC.

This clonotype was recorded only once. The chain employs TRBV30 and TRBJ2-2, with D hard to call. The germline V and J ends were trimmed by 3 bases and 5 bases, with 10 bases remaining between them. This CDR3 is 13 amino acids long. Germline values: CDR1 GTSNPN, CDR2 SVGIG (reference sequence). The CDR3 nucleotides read TGTGCCTGGAGGGGGTTTGGAACCGGGGAGCTGTTTTTT. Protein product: CAWRGFGTGELFF.

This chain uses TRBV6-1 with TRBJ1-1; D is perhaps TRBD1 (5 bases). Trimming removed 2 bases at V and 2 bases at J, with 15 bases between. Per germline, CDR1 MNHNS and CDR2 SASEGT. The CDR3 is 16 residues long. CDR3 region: CASSEWGRGENTEAFF. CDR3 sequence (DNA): TGTGCCAGCAGTGAATGGGGACGGGGGGAAAACACTGAAGCTTTCTTT.

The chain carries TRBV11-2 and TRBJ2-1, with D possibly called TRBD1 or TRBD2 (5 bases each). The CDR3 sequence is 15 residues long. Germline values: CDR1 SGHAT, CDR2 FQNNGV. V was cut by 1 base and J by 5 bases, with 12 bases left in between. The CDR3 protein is CASSLGDPLDNEQFF. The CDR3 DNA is TGTGCCAGCAGCTTAGGGGACCCCCTAGACAATGAGCAGTTCTTC.

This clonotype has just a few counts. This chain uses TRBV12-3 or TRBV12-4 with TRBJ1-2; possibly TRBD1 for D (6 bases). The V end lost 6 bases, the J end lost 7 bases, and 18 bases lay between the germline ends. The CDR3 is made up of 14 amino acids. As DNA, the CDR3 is TGTGCCAGCAGCCCCCGGACAGTTTGGGGTGGCTACACCTTC. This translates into CASSPRTVWGGYTF.

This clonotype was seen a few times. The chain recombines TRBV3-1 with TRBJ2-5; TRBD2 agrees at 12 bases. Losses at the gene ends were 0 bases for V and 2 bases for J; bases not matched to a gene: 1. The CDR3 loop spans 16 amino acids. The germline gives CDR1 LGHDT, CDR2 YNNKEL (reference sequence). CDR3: CASSQDGLAGQETQYF. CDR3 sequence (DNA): TGTGCCAGCAGCCAAGATGGACTAGCGGGGCAAGAGACCCAGTACTTC.

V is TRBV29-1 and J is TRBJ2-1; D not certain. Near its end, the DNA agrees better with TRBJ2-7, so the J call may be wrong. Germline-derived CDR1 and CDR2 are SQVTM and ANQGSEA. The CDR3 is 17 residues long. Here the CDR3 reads CSYDVSLGFGSYNEQYF. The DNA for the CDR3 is TGCAGCTATGACGTTAGCCTTGGCTTCGGTTCCTACAATGAGCAGTACTTC.

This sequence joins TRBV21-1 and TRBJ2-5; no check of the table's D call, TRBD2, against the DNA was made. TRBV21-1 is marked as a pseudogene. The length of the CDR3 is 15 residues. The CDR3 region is CASSKPRDSQETQYF. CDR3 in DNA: TGTGCCAGCAGCAAACCCCGGGACTCACAAGAGACCCAGTACTTC.

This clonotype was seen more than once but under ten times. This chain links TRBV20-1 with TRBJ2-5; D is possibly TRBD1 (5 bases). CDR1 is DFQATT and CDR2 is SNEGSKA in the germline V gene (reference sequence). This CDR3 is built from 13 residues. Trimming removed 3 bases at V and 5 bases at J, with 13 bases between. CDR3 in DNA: TGCAGTGCTAGTAAAGGGGTTGACGAGACCCAGTACTTC. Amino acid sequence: CSASKGVDETQYF.

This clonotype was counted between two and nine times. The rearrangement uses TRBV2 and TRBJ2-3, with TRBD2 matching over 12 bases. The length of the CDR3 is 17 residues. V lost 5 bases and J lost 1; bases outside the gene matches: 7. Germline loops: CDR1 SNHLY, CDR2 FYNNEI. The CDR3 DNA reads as TGTGCCAGCAGTCCTGGACTAGCGGGGAGGGGCACAGATACGCAGTATTTT. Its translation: CASSPGLAGRGTDTQYF.

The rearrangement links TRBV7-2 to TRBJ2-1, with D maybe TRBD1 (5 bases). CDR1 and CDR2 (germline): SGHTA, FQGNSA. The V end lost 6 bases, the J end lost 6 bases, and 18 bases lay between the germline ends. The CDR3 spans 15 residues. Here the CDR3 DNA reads TGTGCCAGCAGGCCCGCCGGTCGTCAGGGCAATGAGCAGTTCTTC. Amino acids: CASRPAGRQGNEQFF. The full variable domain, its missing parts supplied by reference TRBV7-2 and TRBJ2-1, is GAGVSQSPSNKVTEKGKDVELRCDPISGHTALYWYRQSLGQGLEFLIYFQGNSAPDKSGLPSDRFSAERTGGSVSTLTIQRTQQEDSAVYLCASRPAGRQGNEQFFGPGTRLTVL.

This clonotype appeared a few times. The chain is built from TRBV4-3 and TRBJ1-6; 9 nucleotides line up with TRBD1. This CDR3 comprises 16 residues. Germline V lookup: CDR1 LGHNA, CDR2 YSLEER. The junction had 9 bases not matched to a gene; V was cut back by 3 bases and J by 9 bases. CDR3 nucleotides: TGCGCCAGCAGCCAGGCCAGACAGGGGGTAGGTTCACCCCTCCACTTT. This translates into CASSQARQGVGSPLHF.

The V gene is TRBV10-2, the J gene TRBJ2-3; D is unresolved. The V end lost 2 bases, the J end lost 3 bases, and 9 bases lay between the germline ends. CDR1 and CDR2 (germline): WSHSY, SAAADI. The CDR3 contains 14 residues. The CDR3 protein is CASSEIGLTDTQYF. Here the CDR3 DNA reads TGCGCCAGCAGTGAGATTGGGTTAACAGATACGCAGTATTTT.

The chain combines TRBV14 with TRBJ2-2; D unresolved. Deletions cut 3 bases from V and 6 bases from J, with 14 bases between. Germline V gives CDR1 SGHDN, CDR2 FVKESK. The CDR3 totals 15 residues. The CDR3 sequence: CASSHPRVHAGELFF. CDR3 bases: TGTGCCAGCAGCCATCCCCGAGTTCACGCCGGGGAGCTGTTTTTT.

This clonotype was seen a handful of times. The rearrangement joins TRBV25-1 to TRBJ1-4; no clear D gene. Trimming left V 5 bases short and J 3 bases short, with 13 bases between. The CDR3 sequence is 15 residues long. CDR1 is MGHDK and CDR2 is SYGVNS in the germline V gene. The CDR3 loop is CASSSPAASNEKLFF. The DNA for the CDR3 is TGTGCCAGCAGTTCCCCGGCAGCGTCTAATGAAAAACTGTTTTTT.

CDR3 DNA sequence: TGTGCCAGCAGTTTAATAGTTGGGGCCAACGTCCTGACTTTC. This codes for CASSLIVGANVLTF. The chain couples TRBV12-3 or TRBV12-4 to TRBJ2-6; D uncertain. The CDR3 contains 14 residues. V gave up 2 bases and J gave up 3 bases, with 5 bases separating them.

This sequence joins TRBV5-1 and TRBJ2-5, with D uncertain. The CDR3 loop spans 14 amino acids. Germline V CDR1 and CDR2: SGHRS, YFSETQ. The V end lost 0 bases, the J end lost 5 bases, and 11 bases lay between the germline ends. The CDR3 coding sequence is TGCGCCAGCAGCTTGGGACCGGGCGATGAGACCCAGTACTTC. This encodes CASSLGPGDETQYF.

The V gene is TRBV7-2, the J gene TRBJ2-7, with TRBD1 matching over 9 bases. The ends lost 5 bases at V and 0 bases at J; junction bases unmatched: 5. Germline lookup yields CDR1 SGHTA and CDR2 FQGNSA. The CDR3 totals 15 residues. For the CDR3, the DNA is TGTGCCAGCAGCATACCGACAGGGGGCTCCTACGAGCAGTACTTC. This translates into CASSIPTGGSYEQYF.

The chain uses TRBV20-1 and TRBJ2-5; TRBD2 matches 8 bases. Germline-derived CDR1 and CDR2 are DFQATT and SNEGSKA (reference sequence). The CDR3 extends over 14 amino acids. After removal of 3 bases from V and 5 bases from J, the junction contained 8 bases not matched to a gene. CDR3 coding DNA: TGCAGTGCTAGGTCTGCGGGAGGTGATGAGACCCAGTACTTC. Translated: CSARSAGGDETQYF.

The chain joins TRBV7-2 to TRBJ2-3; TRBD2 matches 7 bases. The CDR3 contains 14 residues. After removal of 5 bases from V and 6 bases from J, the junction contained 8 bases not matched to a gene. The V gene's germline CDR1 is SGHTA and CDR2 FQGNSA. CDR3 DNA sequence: TGTGCCAGCAGCAGACGGGAGGAGGTTGATACGCAGTATTTT. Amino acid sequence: CASSRREEVDTQYF.

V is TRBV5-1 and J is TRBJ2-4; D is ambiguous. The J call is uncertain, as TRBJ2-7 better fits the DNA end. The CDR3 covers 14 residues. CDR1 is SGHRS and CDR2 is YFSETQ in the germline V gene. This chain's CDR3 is CASSLVETPYEQYF. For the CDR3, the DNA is TGCGCCAGCAGCTTGGTCGAGACACCCTACGAGCAGTACTTC.

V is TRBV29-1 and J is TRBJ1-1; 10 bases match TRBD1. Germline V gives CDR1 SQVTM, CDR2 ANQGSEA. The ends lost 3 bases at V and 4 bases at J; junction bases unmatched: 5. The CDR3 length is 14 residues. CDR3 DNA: TGCAGCGTTGAGGACAGGGGGATGGGCACTGAAGCTTTCTTT. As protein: CSVEDRGMGTEAFF.

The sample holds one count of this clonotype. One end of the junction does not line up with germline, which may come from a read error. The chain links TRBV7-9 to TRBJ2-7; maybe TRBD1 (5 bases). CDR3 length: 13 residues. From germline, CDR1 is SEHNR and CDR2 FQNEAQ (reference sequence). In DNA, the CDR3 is TGTGCCAGCAGCTCAGACAGCCCTTACGCGCAGTACTTC. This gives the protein CASSSDSPYAQYF.

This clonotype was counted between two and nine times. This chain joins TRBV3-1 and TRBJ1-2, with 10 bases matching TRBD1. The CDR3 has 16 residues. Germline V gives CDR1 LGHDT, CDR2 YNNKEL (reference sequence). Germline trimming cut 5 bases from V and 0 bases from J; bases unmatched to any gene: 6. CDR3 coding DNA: TGTGCCAGCAGCATAAGACAGGGGGCCTCTAACTATGGCTACACCTTC. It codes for CASSIRQGASNYGYTF.

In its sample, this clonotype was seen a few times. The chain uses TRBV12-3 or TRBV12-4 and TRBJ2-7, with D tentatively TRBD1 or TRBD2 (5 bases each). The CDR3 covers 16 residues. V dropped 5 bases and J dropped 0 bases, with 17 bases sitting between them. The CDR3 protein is CASSHPGTTVSYEQYF. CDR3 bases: TGTGCCAGCAGTCACCCCGGGACGACGGTCTCCTACGAGCAGTACTTC.

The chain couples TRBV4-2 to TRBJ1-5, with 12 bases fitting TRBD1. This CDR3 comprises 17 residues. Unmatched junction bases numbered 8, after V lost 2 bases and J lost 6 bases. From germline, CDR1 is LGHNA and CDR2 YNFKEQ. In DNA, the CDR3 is TGTGCCAGCAGCCAATCCGGGACAGGGGGCGGAGGTCAGCCCCAGCATTTT. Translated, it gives CASSQSGTGGGGQPQHF.